This T cell receptor (beta chain) appears in the sequencing data of a study of blood T cell repertoires in COVID-19. Germline lookup yields CDR1 MDHEN and CDR2 SYDVKM. Trimming stripped 2 bases from V and 4 bases from J, with 11 bases between. The CDR3 totals 14 residues. Measured with immunoSEQ multiplex PCR; TCRdb has only the in-frame clones, and not every one. Of about 90,000 clones listed, 65% to 85% are singletons. This chain links TRBV28 with TRBJ1-1; D unclear. Sample: peripheral blood. The source is a man older than 75 with active or convalescent COVID-19. The CDR3 reads CASSLGGQATEAFF. CDR3 DNA sequence: TGTGCCAGCAGTTTAGGTGGGCAGGCCACTGAAGCTTTCTTT.